Listed below are T cell receptor beta chains from one sample, sequenced in a study of long-term antiretroviral therapy in people with HIV. Profiling relied on immunoSEQ multiplex PCR, and the TCRdb table lists in-frame clones only, not all of them. The sample lists tens of thousands of clones, nearly 85% occurring once. The source material was unsorted PBMCs, sampled 0.8 years before starting antiretroviral therapy. Every receptor here comes from a young man with HIV. CDR3s include the opening cysteine and the closing phenylalanine or tryptophan. A D gene is named only where the DNA matches it firmly. The size entry is marked missing in some rows and otherwise reads once, few, many or a size class.

TRBJ2-7 | - | TRBV19 | - | CASSIDLRAEVNGQYF | TGTGCCAGTAGTATAGACTTACGGGCCGAGGTAAACGGGCAGTACTTC
TRBJ2-2 | - | TRBV9 | TRBD1 | CASSPRGWTGDINTGELFF | TGTGCCAGCAGCCCCCGTGGGTGGACAGGGGACATCAACACCGGGGAGCTGTTTTTT
TRBJ1-6 | - | TRBV7-8 | - | CASSLQENRYNSPLHF | TGTGCCAGCAGCTTACAGGAGAATCGATATAATTCACCCCTCCACTTT
TRBJ2-5 | - | TRBV7-2 | TRBD2 | CASSLTLYLAGPYF | TGTGCCAGCAGCTTAACCCTTTACCTAGCGGGGCCGTACTTC
TRBJ1-6 | few | TRBV27 | TRBD1 | CASSLTGVRPPLHF | TGTGCCAGCAGTTTGACAGGGGTTAGGCCACCCCTCCACTTT
TRBJ2-1 | - | TRBV11-2 | - | CASSLVGNEQFF | TGTGCCAGCAGCTTAGTCGGAAATGAGCAGTTCTTC
TRBJ1-2 | - | TRBV7-9 | TRBD1 | CASSLAGIGQGNYGYTF | TGTGCCAGCAGCTTAGCGGGGATAGGACAGGGGAACTATGGCTACACCTTC
TRBJ2-4 | - | TRBV5-6 | - | CASSPGGDIQYF | TGTGCCAGCAGTCCAGGGGGGGACATTCAGTACTTC
TRBJ1-1 | - | TRBV5-1 | - | CASTGPENTEAFF | TGCGCCAGCACGGGACCAGAGAACACTGAAGCTTTCTTT
TRBJ2-2 | - | TRBV29-1 | TRBD2 | CSVREGGREDTGELFF | TGCAGCGTAAGGGAGGGCGGGAGGGAAGACACCGGGGAGCTGTTTTTT
TRBJ1-6 | few | TRBV5-4 | - | CASSSPGRAPLHF | TGTGCCAGCAGCTCACCCGGCCGGGCACCCCTCCACTTT
TRBJ2-7 | - | TRBV19 | TRBD1 | CASSPLGQGYEQYF | TGTGCCAGTAGTCCCCTGGGACAGGGCTACGAGCAGTACTTC
TRBJ2-1 | - | TRBV25-1 | - | CASSENYNEQFF | TGTGCCAGCAGTGAAAACTACAATGAGCAGTTCTTC
TRBJ2-3 | - | TRBV6-4 | - | CASSASSADTQYF | TGTGCCAGCAGTGCTAGTAGCGCAGATACGCAGTATTTT
TRBJ2-3 | - | TRBV6-6 | TRBD2 | CASSFLAGGNTDTQYF | TGTGCCAGCAGTTTTCTAGCGGGGGGGAACACAGATACGCAGTATTTT
TRBJ1-2 | few | TRBV5-5 | TRBD1 | CASSRDRDGYTF | TGTGCCAGCAGCCGGGACAGGGATGGCTACACCTTC
TRBJ2-2 | - | TRBV7-3 | - | CASSPTTGNTGELFF | TGTGCCAGCAGCCCGACCACGGGAAACACCGGGGAGCTGTTTTTT
TRBJ2-3 | once | TRBV18 | TRBD2 | CASSPTSGRAGNTQYF | TGTGCCAGCTCGCCTACTAGCGGGAGAGCGGGGAATACGCAGTATTTT
TRBJ2-7 | - | TRBV27 | - | CASSLTGTPYEQYF | TGTGCCAGCAGTTTAACCGGGACTCCCTACGAGCAGTACTTC
TRBJ2-2 | - | TRBV6-5 | - | CASTLLNTGELFF | TGTGCCAGCACCTTGCTAAACACCGGGGAGCTGTTTTTT
TRBJ2-5 | - | TRBV5-5 | - | CASRLGPQETQYF | TGTGCCAGCAGGCTGGGGCCCCAAGAGACCCAGTACTTC
TRBJ2-7 | - | TRBV6-1 | TRBD1 | CASSLDRAYEQYF | TGTGCCAGCTCTCTGGACAGGGCCTACGAGCAGTACTTC
TRBJ2-3 | few | TRBV4-2 | - | CACGGTLTDTQYF | TGTGCCTGCGGAGGGACCCTCACAGATACGCAGTATTTT
TRBJ1-2 | - | TRBV7-9 | - | CASSLDPSEGYTF | TGTGCCAGCAGCTTGGATCCATCGGAAGGCTACACCTTC
TRBJ2-7 | - | TRBV20-1 | - | CSAREGYEQYF | TGCAGTGCTAGAGAAGGTTACGAGCAGTACTTC
TRBJ2-7 | - | TRBV19 | TRBD1 | CASRDRDRAPYEQYF | TGTGCCAGTAGGGATCGGGACAGGGCTCCCTACGAGCAGTACTTC